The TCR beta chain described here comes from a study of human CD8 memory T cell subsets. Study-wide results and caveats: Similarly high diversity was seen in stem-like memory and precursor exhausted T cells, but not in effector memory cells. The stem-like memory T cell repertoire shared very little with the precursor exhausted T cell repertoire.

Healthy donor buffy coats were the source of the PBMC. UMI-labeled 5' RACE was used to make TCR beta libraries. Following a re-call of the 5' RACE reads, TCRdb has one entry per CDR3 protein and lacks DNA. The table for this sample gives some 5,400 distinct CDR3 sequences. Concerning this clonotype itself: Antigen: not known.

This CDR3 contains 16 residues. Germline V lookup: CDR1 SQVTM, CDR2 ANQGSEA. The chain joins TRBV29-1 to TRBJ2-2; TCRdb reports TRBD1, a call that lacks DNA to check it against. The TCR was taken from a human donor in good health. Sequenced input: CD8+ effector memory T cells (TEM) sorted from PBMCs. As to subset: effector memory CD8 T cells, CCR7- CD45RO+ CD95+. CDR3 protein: CSVEELDRVNTGELFF.